This TCR beta chain was identified in a study of identical twins. The CDR3 length is 17 residues. Trimming removed 1 base at V and 0 bases at J, with 10 bases between. Looked up from germline, CDR1 is LGHDT and CDR2 is YNNKEL (reference sequence). This clonotype was observed a few times. Its antigen is still unknown. TCRdb processed the 5' RACE reads anew with MiXCR; each CDR3 protein has one entry. The data contain 100,000 to 110,000 distinct CDR3 sequences, 5.9% of them seen just once; the ten biggest clones take up more than 10%. Study-wide findings and caveats: It was cross-sectional statistical analysis, not following the same donors, that the conclusions relied on.

The receptor was derived from a woman aged 45-65 years in good health. The genes are TRBV3-1 and TRBJ2-6; D not resolved. The sequencing input was memory T cells sorted from blood. In nucleotides, the CDR3 is TGTGCCAGCAGCCAAGTCAGGTTCCGCTCTGGGGCCAACGTCCTGACTTTC. This sequence encodes CASSQVRFRSGANVLTF. Full variable domain (outside the CDR3, taken from reference TRBV3-1 and TRBJ2-6): DTAVSQTPKYLVTQMGNDKSIKCEQNLGHDTMYWYKQDSKKFLKIMFSYNNKELIINETVPNRFSPKSPDKAHLNLHINSLELGDSAVYFCASSQVRFRSGANVLTFGAGSRLTVL.